The clone carrying this T cell receptor beta chain came up a few times. As yet, its antigen is unknown. The record originates from a study of Ad26.COV2.S vaccination and SARS-CoV-2 variants. Turning to the study itself: In the study, Ad26.COV2.S was injected intramuscularly once, or twice 56 days apart. Study findings and constraints: Analyses that measured TCR breadth and depth may have underestimated total T cell responses. Participants given vaccine showed non-spike TCR breadth similar to that of placebo recipients.

V lost 1 base to trimming and J lost 6 bases, with 12 bases between them. Germline lookup yields CDR1 SEHNR and CDR2 FQNEAQ (reference sequence). The length of the CDR3 is 14 residues. Produced via immunoSEQ multiplex PCR; TCRdb's table is partial and in-frame only. The sample has more than 350,000 clones, approximately 90% seen once; the top ten hold roughly an eighth. Specified treatment: approximately 18 received Ad26.COV2.S at low or high dose, single or two shots; 5 received placebo; per-sample allocation not given. Vaccine and placebo recipients were sampled on day 63 after the first injection.

V and J are TRBV7-9 and TRBJ1-1; D perhaps matches TRBD1 (5 bases). This TCR was recovered from a person aged 18 to 65 who received the Ad26.COV2.S COVID-19 vaccine or a placebo. The sequencing used peripheral blood, collected in a trial of Ad26.COV2.S vaccine versus placebo. DNA of the CDR3: TGTGCCAGCAGCTTAGGTCAGAGGGGTGCTGAAGCTTTCTTT. Amino acids: CASSLGQRGAEAFF.